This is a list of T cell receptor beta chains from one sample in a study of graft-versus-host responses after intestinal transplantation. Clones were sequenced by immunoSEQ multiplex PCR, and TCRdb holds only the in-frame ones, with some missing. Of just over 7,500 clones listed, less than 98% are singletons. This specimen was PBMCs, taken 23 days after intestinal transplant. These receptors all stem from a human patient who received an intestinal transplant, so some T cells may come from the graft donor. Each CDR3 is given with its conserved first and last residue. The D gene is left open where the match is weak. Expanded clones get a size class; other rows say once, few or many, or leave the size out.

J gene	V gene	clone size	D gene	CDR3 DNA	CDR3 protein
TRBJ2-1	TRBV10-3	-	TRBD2	TGTGCCATCAGTGAGTCGGGTCGGGCTAGCGGGCCCGGTGAGCAGTTCTTC	CAISESGRASGPGEQFF
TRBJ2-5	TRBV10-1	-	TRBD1	TGCGCCAGCACCGACAGGGACGGCCAAGAGACCCAGTACTTC	CASTDRDGQETQYF
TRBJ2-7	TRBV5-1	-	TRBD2	TGCGCCAGCAGCTTGGCCCCTAGCGGGCATATATCCTACGAGCAGTACTTC	CASSLAPSGHISYEQYF
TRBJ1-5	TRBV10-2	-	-	TGCGCCAGCAGCCCTGGAGAGATACCCCAGCATTTT	CASSPGEIPQHF
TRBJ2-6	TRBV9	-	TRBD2	TGTGCCAGCAGCGTAGGGGGACTAGCGGTTCATATCAGCTCTGGGGCCAACGTCCTGACTTTC	CASSVGGLAVHISSGANVLTF
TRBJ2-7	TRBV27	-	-	TGTGCCAGCAGTTTATCGGGCGGGTCCCCCCCTTACGAGCAGTACTTC	CASSLSGGSPPYEQYF
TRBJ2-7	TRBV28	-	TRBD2	TGTGCCAGCAGTAGCAAGGTAGCGGGGCCCTACGAGCAGTACTTC	CASSSKVAGPYEQYF
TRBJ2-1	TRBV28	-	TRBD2	TGTGCCAGCAGTTTTTTCGTCCCCGAGCGGGGGCCTGAGCAGTTCTTC	CASSFFVPERGPEQFF
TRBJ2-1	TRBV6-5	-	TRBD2	TGTGCCAGCGCTGGGGGGTCTAGCGGGAGGAAGTTCTTC	CASAGGSSGRKFF
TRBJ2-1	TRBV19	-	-	TGTGCCAGTAGTCCCGGGAGCCGCAATGAGCAGTTCTTC	CASSPGSRNEQFF
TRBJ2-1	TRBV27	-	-	TGTGCCAGCAGTTTACTGCCCGGACAGCTATCTTACAATGAGCAGTTCTTC	CASSLLPGQLSYNEQFF
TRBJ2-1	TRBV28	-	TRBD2	TGTGCCAGCACCCGGACTAGCGGAACTCGTAACTTTTACAATGAGCAGTTCTTC	CASTRTSGTRNFYNEQFF
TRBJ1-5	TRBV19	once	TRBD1	TGTGCCAGTAGTATCCTCCGGGACAGGGGCGAGCAGCCCCAGCATTTT	CASSILRDRGEQPQHF
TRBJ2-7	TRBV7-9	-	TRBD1	TGTGCCAGCAGCCAAGGACAGGGGCCCTACGAGCAGTACTTC	CASSQGQGPYEQYF
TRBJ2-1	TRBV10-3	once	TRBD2	TGTGCCATCAGCTTAGGACTAGCGGGAGGTTCCTCCTACAATGAGCAGTTCTTC	CAISLGLAGGSSYNEQFF
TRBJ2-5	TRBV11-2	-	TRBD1	TGTGCCAGCAGCTACCTCAACAGGGGCTCGGAGACCCAGTACTTC	CASSYLNRGSETQYF
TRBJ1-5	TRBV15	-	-	TGTGCCACCAGGAGGGAGAATCAGCCCCAGCATTTT	CATRRENQPQHF
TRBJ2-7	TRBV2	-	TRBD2	TGTGCCAGCAGTGAACCACGGGAGGCCTACGAGCAGTACTTC	CASSEPREAYEQYF
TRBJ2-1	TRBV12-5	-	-	TGTGCTAGTGGTTTTTGGGGAAACCATGAGCAGTTCTTC	CASGFWGNHEQFF
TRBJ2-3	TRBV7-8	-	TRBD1	TGTGCCAGCAGCCCTCCGGGGGCTGACAGGGGTACAGATACGCAGTATTTT	CASSPPGADRGTDTQYF
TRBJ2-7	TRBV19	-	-	TGTGCCAGTAGTAGCGGTGGGGCCCCCTACGAGCAGTACTTC	CASSSGGAPYEQYF
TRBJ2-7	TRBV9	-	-	TGTGCCAGCAGCGTAGCTGTCCAGGGTAGCAACGAGCAGTACTTC	CASSVAVQGSNEQYF
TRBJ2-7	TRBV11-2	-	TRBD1	TGTGCCAGCAGCTGGGACAGCTACGAGCAGTACTTC	CASSWDSYEQYF
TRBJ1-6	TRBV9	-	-	TGTGCCAGCAGCGTTTACAGTGGCTCCTATAATTCACCCCTCCACTTT	CASSVYSGSYNSPLHF